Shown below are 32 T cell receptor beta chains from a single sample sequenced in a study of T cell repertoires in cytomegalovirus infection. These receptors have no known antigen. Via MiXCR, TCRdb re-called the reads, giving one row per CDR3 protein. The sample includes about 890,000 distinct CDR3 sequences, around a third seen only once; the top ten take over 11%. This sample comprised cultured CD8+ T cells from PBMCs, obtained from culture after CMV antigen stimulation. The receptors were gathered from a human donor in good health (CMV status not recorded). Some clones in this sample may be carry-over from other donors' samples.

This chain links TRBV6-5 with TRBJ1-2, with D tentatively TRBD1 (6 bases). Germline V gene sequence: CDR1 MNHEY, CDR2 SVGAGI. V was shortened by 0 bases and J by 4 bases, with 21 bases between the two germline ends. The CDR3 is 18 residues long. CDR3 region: CASSYSAYIAGRGYGYTF. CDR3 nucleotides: TGTGCCAGCAGTTACTCGGCGTATATAGCGGGCAGGGGCTATGGCTACACCTTC.

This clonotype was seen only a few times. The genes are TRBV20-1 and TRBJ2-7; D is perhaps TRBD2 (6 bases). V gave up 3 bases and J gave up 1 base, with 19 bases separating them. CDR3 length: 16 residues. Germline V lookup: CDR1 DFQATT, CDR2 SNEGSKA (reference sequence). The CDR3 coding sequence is TGCAGTGCTAGTGTTACCGGGACTGGGTTTTCCTACGAGCAGTACTTC. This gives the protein CSASVTGTGFSYEQYF.

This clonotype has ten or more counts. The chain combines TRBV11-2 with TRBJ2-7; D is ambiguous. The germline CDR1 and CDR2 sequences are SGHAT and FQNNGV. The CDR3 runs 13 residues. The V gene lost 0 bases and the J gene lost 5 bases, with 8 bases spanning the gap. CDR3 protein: CASSLDLLDEQYV. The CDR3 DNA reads TGTGCCAGCAGCTTAGATCTTCTGGACGAGCAGTACGTC.

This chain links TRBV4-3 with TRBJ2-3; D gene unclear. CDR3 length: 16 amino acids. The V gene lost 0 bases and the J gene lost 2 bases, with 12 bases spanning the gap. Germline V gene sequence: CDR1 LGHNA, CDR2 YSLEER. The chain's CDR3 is CASSQDPVLNTDTQYF. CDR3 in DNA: TGCGCCAGCAGCCAAGACCCTGTTCTAAACACAGATACGCAGTATTTT.

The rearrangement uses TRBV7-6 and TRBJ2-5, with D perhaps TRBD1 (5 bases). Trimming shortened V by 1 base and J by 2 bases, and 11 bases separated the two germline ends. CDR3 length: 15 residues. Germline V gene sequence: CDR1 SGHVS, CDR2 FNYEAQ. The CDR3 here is CASSLGSGLQETQYF. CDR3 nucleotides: TGTGCCAGCAGCTTAGGCTCAGGGCTTCAAGAGACCCAGTACTTC.

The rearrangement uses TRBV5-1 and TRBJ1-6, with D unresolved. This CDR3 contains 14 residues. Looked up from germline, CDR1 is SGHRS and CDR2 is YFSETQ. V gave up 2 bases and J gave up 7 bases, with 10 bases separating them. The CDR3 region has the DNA TGCGCCAGCAGCTTCTCCGGCACCAATTCACCCCTCCACTTT. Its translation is CASSFSGTNSPLHF.

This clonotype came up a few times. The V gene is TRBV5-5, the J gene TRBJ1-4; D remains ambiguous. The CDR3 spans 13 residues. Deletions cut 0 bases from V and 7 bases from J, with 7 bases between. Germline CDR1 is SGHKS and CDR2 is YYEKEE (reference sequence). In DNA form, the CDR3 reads TGTGCCAGCAGCTTGGGATGGGCTGAAAAACTGTTTTTT. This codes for CASSLGWAEKLFF.

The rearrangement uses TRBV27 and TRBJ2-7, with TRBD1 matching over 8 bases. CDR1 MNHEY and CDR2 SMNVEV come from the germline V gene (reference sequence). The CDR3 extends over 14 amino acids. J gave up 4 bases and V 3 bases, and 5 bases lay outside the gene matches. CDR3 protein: CASSFAGGRYEQYF. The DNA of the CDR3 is TGTGCCAGCAGTTTCGCAGGGGGCAGATACGAGCAGTACTTC.

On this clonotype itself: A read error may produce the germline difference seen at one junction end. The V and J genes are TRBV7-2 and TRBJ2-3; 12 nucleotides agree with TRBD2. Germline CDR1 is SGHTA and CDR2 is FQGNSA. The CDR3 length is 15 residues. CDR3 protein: CATTSGGPYTNTQYF. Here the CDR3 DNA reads TGTGCCACGACTAGCGGGGGACCTTACACAAATACGCAGTATTTT.

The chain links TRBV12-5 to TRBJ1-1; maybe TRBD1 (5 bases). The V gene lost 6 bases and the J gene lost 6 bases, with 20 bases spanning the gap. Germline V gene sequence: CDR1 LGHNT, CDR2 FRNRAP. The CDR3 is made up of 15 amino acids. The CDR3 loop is CASGRIDSRAPEAFF. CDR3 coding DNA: TGTGCTAGTGGCCGCATCGACAGCCGGGCCCCTGAAGCTTTCTTT.

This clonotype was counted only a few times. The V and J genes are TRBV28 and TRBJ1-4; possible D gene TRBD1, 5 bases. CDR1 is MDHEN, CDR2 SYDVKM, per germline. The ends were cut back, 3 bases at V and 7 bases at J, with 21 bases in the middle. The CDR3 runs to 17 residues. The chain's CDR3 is CASSLRRAGWLGEKLFF. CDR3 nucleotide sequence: TGTGCCAGCAGTTTGAGGCGGGCAGGGTGGTTGGGTGAAAAACTGTTTTTT. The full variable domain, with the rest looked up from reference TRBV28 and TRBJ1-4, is DVKVTQSSRYLVKRTGEKVFLECVQDMDHENMFWYRQDPGLGLRLIYFSYDVKMKEKGDIPEGYSVSREKKERFSLILESASTNQTSMYLCASSLRRAGWLGEKLFFGSGTQLSVL.

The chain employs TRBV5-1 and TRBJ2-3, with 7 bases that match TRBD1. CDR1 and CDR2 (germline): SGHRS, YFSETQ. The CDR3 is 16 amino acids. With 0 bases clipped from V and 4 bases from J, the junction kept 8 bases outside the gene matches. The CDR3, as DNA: TGCGCCAGCAGCTTGGCACTTACAGGGGTCCCAGATACGCAGTATTTT. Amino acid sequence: CASSLALTGVPDTQYF.

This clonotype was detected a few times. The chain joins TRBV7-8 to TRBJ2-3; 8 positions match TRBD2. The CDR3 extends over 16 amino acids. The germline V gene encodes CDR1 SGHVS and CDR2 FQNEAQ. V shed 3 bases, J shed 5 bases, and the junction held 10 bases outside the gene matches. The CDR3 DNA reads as TGTGCCAGCAGCTTGAGTAGCGGGGTGGGATTAGATACGCAGTATTTT. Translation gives CASSLSSGVGLDTQYF.

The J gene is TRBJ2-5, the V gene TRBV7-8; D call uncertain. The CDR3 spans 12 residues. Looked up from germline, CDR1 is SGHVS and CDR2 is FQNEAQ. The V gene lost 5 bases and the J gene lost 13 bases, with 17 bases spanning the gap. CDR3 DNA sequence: TGTGCCAGCAGCCCCCCCACGGTTTGGGTGTACTTC. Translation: CASSPPTVWVYF.

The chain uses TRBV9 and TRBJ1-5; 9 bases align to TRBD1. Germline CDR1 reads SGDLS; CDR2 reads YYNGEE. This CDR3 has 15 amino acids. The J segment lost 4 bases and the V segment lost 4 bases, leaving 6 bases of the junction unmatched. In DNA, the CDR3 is TGTGCCAGCAGCCCGACAGGGGGGACTAATCAGCCCCAGCATTTT. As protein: CASSPTGGTNQPQHF.

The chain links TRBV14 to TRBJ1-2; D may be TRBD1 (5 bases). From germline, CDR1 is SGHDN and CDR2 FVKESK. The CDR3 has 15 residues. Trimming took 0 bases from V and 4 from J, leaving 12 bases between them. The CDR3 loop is CASSQDRRGLYGYTF. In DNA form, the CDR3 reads TGTGCCAGCAGCCAAGATCGAAGGGGCCTCTATGGCTACACCTTC.

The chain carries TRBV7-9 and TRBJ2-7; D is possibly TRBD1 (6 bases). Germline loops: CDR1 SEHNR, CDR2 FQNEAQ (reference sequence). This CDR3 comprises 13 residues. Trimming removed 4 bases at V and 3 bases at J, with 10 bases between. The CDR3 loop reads CASSSTGYYEQYV. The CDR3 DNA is TGTGCCAGCAGCTCCACAGGGTACTACGAGCAGTACGTC.

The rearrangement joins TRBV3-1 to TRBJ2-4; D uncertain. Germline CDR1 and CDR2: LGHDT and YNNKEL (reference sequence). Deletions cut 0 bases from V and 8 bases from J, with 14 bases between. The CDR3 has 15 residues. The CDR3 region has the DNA TGTGCCAGCAGCCAAGAGAGAGCCAGTACGGACATTCAGTACTTC. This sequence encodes CASSQERASTDIQYF.

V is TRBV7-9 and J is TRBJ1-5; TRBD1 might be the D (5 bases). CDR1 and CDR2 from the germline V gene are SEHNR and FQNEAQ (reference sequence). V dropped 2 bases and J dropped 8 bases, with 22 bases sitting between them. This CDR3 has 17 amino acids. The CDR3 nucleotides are TGTGCCAGCAGCTTAAATTCCCCCGGACAAGCGTATAAGCCCCAGCATTTT. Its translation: CASSLNSPGQAYKPQHF. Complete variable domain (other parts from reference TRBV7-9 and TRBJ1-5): DTGVSQNPRHKITKRGQNVTFRCDPISEHNRLYWYRQTLGQGPEFLTYFQNEAQLEKSRLLSDRFSAERPKGSFSTLEIQRTEQGDSAMYLCASSLNSPGQAYKPQHFGDGTRLSIL.

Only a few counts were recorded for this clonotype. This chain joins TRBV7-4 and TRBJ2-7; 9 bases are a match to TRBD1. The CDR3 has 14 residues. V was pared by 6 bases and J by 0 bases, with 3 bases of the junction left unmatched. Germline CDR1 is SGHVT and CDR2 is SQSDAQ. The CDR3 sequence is CASRGTGSSYEQYV. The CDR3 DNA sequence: TGTGCCAGCAGGGGGACAGGGAGCTCCTACGAGCAGTACGTC.

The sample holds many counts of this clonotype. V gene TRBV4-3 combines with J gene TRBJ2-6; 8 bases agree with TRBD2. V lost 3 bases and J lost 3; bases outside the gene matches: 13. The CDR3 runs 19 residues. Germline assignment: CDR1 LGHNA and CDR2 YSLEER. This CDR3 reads CASSQVRPGGPGGANVLTF. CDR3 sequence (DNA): TGCGCCAGCAGCCAGGTTAGGCCGGGGGGGCCGGGTGGGGCCAACGTCCTGACTTTC.

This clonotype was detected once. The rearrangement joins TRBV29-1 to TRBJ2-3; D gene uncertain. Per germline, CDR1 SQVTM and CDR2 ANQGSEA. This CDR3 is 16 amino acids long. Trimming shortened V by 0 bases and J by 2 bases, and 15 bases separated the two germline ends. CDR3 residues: CSVEDPGTRATDTQYF. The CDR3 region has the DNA TGCAGCGTTGAAGATCCGGGTACTCGAGCCACAGATACGCAGTATTTT.

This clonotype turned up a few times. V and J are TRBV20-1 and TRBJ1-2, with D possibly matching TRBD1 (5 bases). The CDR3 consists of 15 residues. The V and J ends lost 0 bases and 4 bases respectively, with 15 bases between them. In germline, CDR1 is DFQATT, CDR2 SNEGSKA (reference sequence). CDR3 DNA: TGCAGTGCTAGAGATTGGGACCTGCGGGGCTATGGCTACACCTTC. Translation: CSARDWDLRGYGYTF.

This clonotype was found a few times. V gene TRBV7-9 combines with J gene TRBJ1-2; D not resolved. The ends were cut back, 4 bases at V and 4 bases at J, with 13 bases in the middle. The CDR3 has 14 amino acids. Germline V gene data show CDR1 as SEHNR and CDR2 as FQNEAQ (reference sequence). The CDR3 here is CASSSQELAYGYTF. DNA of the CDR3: TGTGCCAGCAGCTCCCAGGAGCTGGCCTATGGCTACACCTTC.

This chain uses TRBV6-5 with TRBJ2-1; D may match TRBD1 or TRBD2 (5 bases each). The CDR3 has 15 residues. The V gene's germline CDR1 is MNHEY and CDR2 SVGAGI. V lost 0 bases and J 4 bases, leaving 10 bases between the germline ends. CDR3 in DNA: TGTGCCAGCAGTTACTCGCGTGGGGGTTACAATGAGCAGTTCTTC. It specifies CASSYSRGGYNEQFF.

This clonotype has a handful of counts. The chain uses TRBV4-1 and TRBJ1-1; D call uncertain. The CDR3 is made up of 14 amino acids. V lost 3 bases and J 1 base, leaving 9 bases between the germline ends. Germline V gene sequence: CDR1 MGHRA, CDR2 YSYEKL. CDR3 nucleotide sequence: TGCGCCAGCAGCCACGAAATCCAGAACACTGAAGCTTTCTTT. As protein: CASSHEIQNTEAFF.

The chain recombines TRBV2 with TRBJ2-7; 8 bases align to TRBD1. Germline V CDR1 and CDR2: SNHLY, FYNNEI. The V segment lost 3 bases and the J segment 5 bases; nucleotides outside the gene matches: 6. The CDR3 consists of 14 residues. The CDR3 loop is CASSDRGLLDEQYV. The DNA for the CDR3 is TGTGCCAGCAGTGACAGGGGGCTGTTAGACGAGCAGTACGTC.

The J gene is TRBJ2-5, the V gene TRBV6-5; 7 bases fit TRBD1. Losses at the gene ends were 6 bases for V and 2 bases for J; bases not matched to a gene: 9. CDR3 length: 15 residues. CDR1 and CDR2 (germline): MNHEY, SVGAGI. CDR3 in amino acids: CASRRPGQRQETQYF. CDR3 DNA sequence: TGTGCCAGCAGGAGGCCGGGACAGCGACAAGAGACCCAGTACTTC.

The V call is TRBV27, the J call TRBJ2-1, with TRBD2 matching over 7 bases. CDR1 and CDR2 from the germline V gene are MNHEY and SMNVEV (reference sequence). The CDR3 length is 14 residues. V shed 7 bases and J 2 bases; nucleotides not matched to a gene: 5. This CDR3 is CASMWGGAYNEQFF. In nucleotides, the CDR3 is TGTGCCAGCATGTGGGGAGGGGCCTACAATGAGCAGTTCTTC.

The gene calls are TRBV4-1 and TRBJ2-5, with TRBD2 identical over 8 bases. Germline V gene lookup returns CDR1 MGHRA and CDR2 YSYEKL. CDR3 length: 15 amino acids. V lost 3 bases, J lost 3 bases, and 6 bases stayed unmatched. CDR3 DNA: TGCGCCAGCAGCCAGGTCGGAGCGGGGGAAGAGACCCAGTACTTC. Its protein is CASSQVGAGEETQYF.

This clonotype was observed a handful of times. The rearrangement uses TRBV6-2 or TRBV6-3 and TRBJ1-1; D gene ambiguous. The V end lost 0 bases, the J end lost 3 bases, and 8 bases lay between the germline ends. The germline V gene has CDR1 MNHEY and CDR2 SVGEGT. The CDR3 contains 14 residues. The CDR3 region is CASSYSIADTEAFF. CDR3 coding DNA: TGTGCCAGCAGTTACTCGATAGCCGACACTGAAGCTTTCTTT.

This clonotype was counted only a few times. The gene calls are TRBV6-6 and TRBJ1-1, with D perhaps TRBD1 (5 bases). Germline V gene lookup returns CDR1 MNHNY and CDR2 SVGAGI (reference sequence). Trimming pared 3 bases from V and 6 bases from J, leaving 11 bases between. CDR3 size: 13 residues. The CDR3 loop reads CASSYTREAEAFF. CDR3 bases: TGTGCCAGCAGTTATACCAGGGAAGCTGAAGCTTTCTTT.